This T cell receptor (beta chain) was observed in a study of spatial heterogeneity in lung cancer. Study-level background: Detection of beta-chain sequences consistently exceeded that of alpha-chain sequences.

The CDR3 length is 13 residues. The V gene lost 6 bases and the J gene lost 3 bases, with 11 bases spanning the gap. Germline V gives CDR1 SEHNR, CDR2 FQNEAQ (reference sequence). Study-level points and caveats: There were more appearances of ubiquitous expanded tumor TCRs in blood at resection than at follow-up.

As for time point: sample taken at primary tumor resection. Without sorting, whole RNA was sequenced from tumor, nontumor lung or frozen PBMC. The presence of a unique molecular identifier marked each TCR cDNA molecule. TCRdb independently ran MiXCR on the 5' RACE reads; one entry per CDR3 protein. Here the sample spans approximately 92,000 distinct CDR3 sequences, about 12% being singletons. This clonotype was counted many times. The antigen is not known. The source is a male donor with early-stage non-small cell lung cancer. This rearrangement joins TRBV7-9 to TRBJ1-2, with D tentatively TRBD1 (6 bases). The specimen comprised PBMCs, sampled at surgery. The CDR3 sequence is CASRRDTDYGYTF. The CDR3 DNA follows: TGTGCCAGCAGGAGGGACACGGACTATGGCTACACCTTC.